These 22 T cell receptor beta chains were all obtained from the same sample, sequenced in a study of T cell repertoires in cytomegalovirus infection. TCRdb ran MiXCR on the reads and lists one entry per CDR3 protein. The table lists 200,000 to 300,000 distinct CDR3 sequences, 6% to 8% of them singletons, with about 6% in the top ten. Input material: PBMCs. Receptors originate from a human donor in good health (CMV status not recorded). Some clones in this sample may be carry-over from other donors' samples.

This clonotype has ten or more counts. The rearrangement joins TRBV7-2 to TRBJ2-3; 11 positions agree with TRBD2. The CDR3 is 16 residues long. V lost 5 bases to trimming and J lost 1 base; unmatched junction nucleotides: 5. CDR1 is SGHTA and CDR2 is FQGNSA in the germline V gene. The CDR3 sequence: CASSPLLAGGTDTQYF. CDR3 DNA sequence: TGTGCCAGCAGCCCTCTACTAGCGGGGGGCACAGATACGCAGTATTTT.

This clonotype turned up a few times. J is TRBJ1-5 and V is TRBV30, with TRBD1 matching 7 bases. Germline CDR1 is GTSNPN and CDR2 is SVGIG (reference sequence). J was trimmed by 10 bases and V by 0 bases; bases with no gene match: 9. CDR3 size: 14 residues. This CDR3 reads CAWSVLGQSRPQHF. For the CDR3, the DNA is TGTGCCTGGAGTGTACTGGGACAGAGTCGACCCCAGCATTTT.

This clonotype was counted many times. The chain links TRBV9 to TRBJ1-6, with D unresolved. This CDR3 contains 12 residues. From germline, CDR1 is SGDLS and CDR2 YYNGEE. The V end was cut by 7 bases, the J end by 13 bases, with 15 bases between. The CDR3: CASSSVPGPLHF. The CDR3 region has the DNA TGTGCCAGCTCTTCCGTCCCAGGTCCCCTCCACTTT.

This clonotype was seen ten or more times. The V gene is TRBV6-2 or TRBV6-3, the J gene TRBJ2-3, with TRBD2 matching over 9 bases. V gave up 0 bases and J gave up 1 base; unmatched junction bases: 2. This CDR3 spans 16 amino acids. CDR1 and CDR2 from the germline V gene are MNHEY and SVGEGT. The CDR3 loop is CASSYSRTSGTDTQYF. The DNA of the CDR3 is TGTGCCAGCAGTTACTCGAGGACTAGCGGCACAGATACGCAGTATTTT.

This clonotype was observed many times. The chain combines TRBV6-5 with TRBJ2-5; 8 bases match TRBD1. V shed 5 bases and J 4 bases; nucleotides not matched to a gene: 9. Germline values: CDR1 MNHEY, CDR2 SVGAGI. This CDR3 is built from 15 residues. This chain's CDR3 is CASSRQGRVGETQYF. The CDR3, as DNA: TGTGCCAGCAGTAGACAGGGGAGAGTTGGAGAGACCCAGTACTTC.

This clonotype showed up many times. This sequence joins TRBV29-1 and TRBJ2-5; tentatively, D is TRBD1 or TRBD2 (7 bases each). The V end was cut by 6 bases, the J end by 9 bases, with 26 bases between. This CDR3 has 15 residues. CDR1 SQVTM and CDR2 ANQGSEA come from the germline V gene. The CDR3: CSVRRGDRAPAAQYF. CDR3 nucleotide sequence: TGCAGCGTCCGTCGGGGGGACAGAGCCCCAGCGGCCCAGTACTTC.

The rearrangement links TRBV30 to TRBJ2-3; no definite D call. V gave up 4 bases and J gave up 4 bases, with 6 bases separating them. The germline CDR1 and CDR2 sequences are GTSNPN and SVGIG (reference sequence). CDR3 length: 11 residues. As DNA, the CDR3 is TGTGCCTGGATTATCGCAGATACGCAGTATTTT. Residues: CAWIIADTQYF.

Many counts were recorded for this clonotype. The chain joins TRBV7-2 to TRBJ1-6; 7 bases map to TRBD1. V lost 4 bases to trimming and J lost 10 bases; unmatched junction nucleotides: 10. The CDR3 sequence is 15 residues long. The germline V gene encodes CDR1 SGHTA and CDR2 FQGNSA. The DNA for the CDR3 is TGTGCCAGCAGCTCGATGACAGGGATAAGGTCACCCCTCCACTTT. Amino acid sequence: CASSSMTGIRSPLHF.

This clonotype has ten or more counts. V is TRBV6-2 or TRBV6-3 and J is TRBJ2-7; D may match TRBD1 or TRBD2 (6 bases each). The CDR3 sequence is 16 residues long. V was clipped by 4 bases and J by 2 bases, with 18 bases between them. CDR1 is MNHEY, CDR2 SVGEGT, per germline. The CDR3 DNA follows: TGTGCCAGCAGTTCCCCGGGGGCGGGTACCACCTACGAGCAGTACTTC. It codes for CASSSPGAGTTYEQYF.

This clonotype appeared many times. This chain connects TRBV7-2 to TRBJ1-2, with unresolved D. This CDR3 comprises 17 residues. Germline V gene sequence: CDR1 SGHTA, CDR2 FQGNSA. V dropped 0 bases and J dropped 4 bases, with 18 bases sitting between them. The CDR3 here is CASSLAMYEWEAYGYTF. CDR3 coding DNA: TGTGCCAGCAGCTTAGCGATGTATGAATGGGAGGCCTATGGCTACACCTTC. The full variable domain, completed using reference TRBV7-2 and TRBJ1-2, is GAGVSQSPSNKVTEKGKDVELRCDPISGHTALYWYRQSLGQGLEFLIYFQGNSAPDKSGLPSDRFSAERTGGSVSTLTIQRTQQEDSAVYLCASSLAMYEWEAYGYTFGSGTRLTVV.

The chain joins TRBV7-2 to TRBJ1-4; a possible D gene is TRBD1 (6 bases). CDR3 length equals 20 residues. Trimming removed 3 bases from V and 8 bases from J, with 31 bases in between. CDR1 is SGHTA and CDR2 is FQGNSA in the germline V gene. CDR3 in amino acids: CASSLDRWSSGQGRGEKLFF. CDR3 bases: TGTGCCAGCAGCTTGGACAGATGGTCTTCCGGGCAGGGCCGGGGGGAAAAACTGTTTTTT.

There are many counts of this clonotype. The CDR3 bases are TGTGCCAGCAGCTTTGGTACACACAGGGGATCGAGAAACACCATATATTTT. It codes for CASSFGTHRGSRNTIYF. This chain joins TRBV11-2 and TRBJ1-3, with 7 positions matching TRBD1. The CDR3 runs to 17 residues. Per germline, CDR1 SGHAT and CDR2 FQNNGV. V shed 3 bases and J 5 bases; nucleotides not matched to a gene: 13.

This clonotype was seen ten or more times. The chain recombines TRBV6-2 or TRBV6-3 with TRBJ2-5; D unresolved. Germline CDR1 reads MNHEY; CDR2 reads SVGEGT. With 0 bases removed from V and 2 bases from J, the gap between germline ends came to 10 bases. This CDR3 has 15 amino acids. In DNA form, the CDR3 reads TGTGCCAGCAGTTACTCTTTCGGCCTTCAAGAGACCCAGTACTTC. Translated: CASSYSFGLQETQYF.

There are a few counts of this clonotype. This may be a read error, as it is one base from a much larger clone. The genes are TRBV6-1 and TRBJ1-1, with a weak D call TRBD1 (6 bases). The CDR3 loop spans 15 amino acids. Germline V gene sequence: CDR1 MNHNS, CDR2 SASEGT. In nucleotides, the CDR3 is TGTGCCAACAGTTCACAGGGAGGGTTGCGCACTGAAGCTTTCTTT. Translated, it gives CANSSQGGLRTEAFF.

This clonotype has at least ten counts. This sequence joins TRBV7-2 and TRBJ2-6; no firm D call. The germline V and J ends were trimmed by 1 base and 3 bases, with 7 bases remaining between them. The CDR3 runs to 15 residues. Germline CDR1 and CDR2: SGHTA and FQGNSA. In nucleotides, the CDR3 is TGTGCCAGCAGCTTAGAGATAGGTGGGGCCAACGTCCTGACTTTC. It is translated as CASSLEIGGANVLTF.

This clonotype was observed at least ten times. The chain employs TRBV4-3 and TRBJ2-2; 8 bases align to TRBD1. With V trimmed by 3 bases and J by 2 bases, 8 bases remained unmatched. This CDR3 contains 17 residues. Per germline, CDR1 LGHNA and CDR2 YSLEER. Written as DNA, the CDR3 is TGCGCCAGCAGCCAGGATGAAGGACAGGGAAACACCGGGGAGCTGTTTTTT. As protein: CASSQDEGQGNTGELFF.

This clonotype was counted many times. The chain recombines TRBV7-6 with TRBJ2-2; no clear D gene. This CDR3 has 12 residues. V was trimmed by 4 bases and J by 8 bases, leaving 8 bases between them. Germline loops: CDR1 SGHVS, CDR2 FNYEAQ. In DNA form, the CDR3 reads TGTGCCAGCAGCTCCTCTTGGGGGGAGCTGTTTTTT. It yields the protein CASSSSWGELFF. Using reference TRBV7-6 and TRBJ2-2 for the parts outside the CDR3, the full variable domain is GAGVSQSPRYKVTKRGQDVALRCDPISGHVSLYWYRQALGQGPEFLTYFNYEAQQDKSGLPNDRFSAERPEGSISTLTIQRTEQRDSAMYRCASSSSWGELFFGEGSRLTVL.

This clonotype was seen at least ten times. V is TRBV20-1 and J is TRBJ1-6, with D possibly TRBD1 on 6 matching bases. V lost 6 bases and J lost 0, with 12 bases in between. This CDR3 region has 15 residues. CDR1 and CDR2 (germline): DFQATT, SNEGSKA (reference sequence). CDR3 DNA: TGCAGTGCAGCAGGGGTTAGCTCCTATAATTCACCCCTCCACTTT. Protein: CSAAGVSSYNSPLHF.

This clonotype has at least ten counts. The chain is built from TRBV20-1 and TRBJ1-2, with TRBD1 matching over 7 bases. The CDR3 is made up of 12 amino acids. CDR1 DFQATT and CDR2 SNEGSKA come from the germline V gene (reference sequence). The J segment lost 4 bases and the V segment lost 3 bases, leaving 2 bases of the junction unmatched. The CDR3 region is CSASAGGYGYTF. The CDR3 DNA reads as TGCAGTGCTAGCGCAGGGGGCTATGGCTACACCTTC.

This clonotype showed up many times. The chain uses TRBV29-1 and TRBJ1-4; D not certain. The V and J ends lost 0 bases and 7 bases respectively, with 12 bases between them. The CDR3 extends over 14 amino acids. Germline V gene lookup returns CDR1 SQVTM and CDR2 ANQGSEA. CDR3 coding DNA: TGCAGCGTTGAAGATAAGGGCCAGGTTGAAAAACTGTTTTTT. Translation gives CSVEDKGQVEKLFF.

This clonotype was observed many times. This chain joins TRBV7-2 and TRBJ2-3; D not resolved. Germline V gives CDR1 SGHTA, CDR2 FQGNSA. The CDR3 consists of 14 residues. The V gene lost 3 bases and the J gene lost 2 bases, with 9 bases spanning the gap. CDR3 in amino acids: CASSLGVNTDTQYF. CDR3 coding DNA: TGTGCCAGCAGCTTGGGCGTTAACACAGATACGCAGTATTTT.

This clonotype was counted ten times or more. The rearrangement uses TRBV30 and TRBJ1-2, with D possibly matching TRBD1 (5 bases). CDR3 length: 10 amino acids. V lost 3 bases and J 10 bases, leaving 9 bases between the germline ends. The germline CDR1 and CDR2 sequences are GTSNPN and SVGIG (reference sequence). In DNA form, the CDR3 reads TGTGCCTGGAGGCAGGGAGTCTACACCTTC. This translates into CAWRQGVYTF.